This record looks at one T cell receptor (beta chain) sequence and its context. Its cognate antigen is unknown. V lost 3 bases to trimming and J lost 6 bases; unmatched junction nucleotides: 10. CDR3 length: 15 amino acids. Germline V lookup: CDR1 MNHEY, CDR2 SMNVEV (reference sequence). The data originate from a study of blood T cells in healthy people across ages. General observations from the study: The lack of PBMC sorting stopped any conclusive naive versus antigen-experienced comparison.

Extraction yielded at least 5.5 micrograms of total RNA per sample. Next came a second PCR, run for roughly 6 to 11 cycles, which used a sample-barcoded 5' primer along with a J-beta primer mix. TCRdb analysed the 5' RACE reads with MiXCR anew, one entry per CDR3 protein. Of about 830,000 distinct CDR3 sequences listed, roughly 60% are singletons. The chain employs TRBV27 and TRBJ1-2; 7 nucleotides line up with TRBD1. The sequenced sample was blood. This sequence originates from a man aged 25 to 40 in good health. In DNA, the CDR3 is TGTGCCAGCAGTTTGATGTCAGGGGGTAGTAATGGCTACACCTTC. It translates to CASSLMSGGSNGYTF.